The next 24 T cell receptor beta chains were all read from a single sample in a study of cytomegalovirus exposure and HLA in healthy donors. PCR used 60 Vbeta primers and 13 Jbeta primers. Measured with immunoSEQ multiplex PCR; TCRdb has only the in-frame clones, and not every one. The table counts under 150,000 clones; approximately 2.5% lies in the top ten. Sequencing input: PBMCs. The source of these receptors is a middle-aged man in good health and CMV-seronegative.

The DNA for the CDR3 is TGCGCCAGCAGCTTAGGAGGGGCCGGGCTCGAGCAGTACTTC. Translated: CASSLGGAGLEQYF. The gene calls are TRBV5-1 and TRBJ2-7, with D tentatively TRBD2 (6 bases). V was shortened by 2 bases and J by 6 bases, with 15 bases between the two germline ends. The CDR3 consists of 14 residues. Germline V gives CDR1 SGHRS, CDR2 YFSETQ.

The chain couples TRBV28 to TRBJ2-3; 9 bases agree with TRBD1. The length of the CDR3 is 15 residues. Looked up from germline, CDR1 is MDHEN and CDR2 is SYDVKM. Unmatched junction bases numbered 7, after V lost 4 bases and J lost 5 bases. The CDR3: CASSSPGQGRDTQYF. The CDR3 nucleotides are TGTGCCAGCAGTTCACCGGGACAGGGTAGAGATACGCAGTATTTT. Complete variable domain (other parts from reference TRBV28 and TRBJ2-3): DVKVTQSSRYLVKRTGEKVFLECVQDMDHENMFWYRQDPGLGLRLIYFSYDVKMKEKGDIPEGYSVSREKKERFSLILESASTNQTSMYLCASSSPGQGRDTQYFGPGTRLTVL.

This chain links TRBV18 with TRBJ2-3, with D tentatively TRBD2 (6 bases). V was trimmed by 6 bases and J by 3 bases, leaving 10 bases between them. Germline-derived CDR1 and CDR2 are KGHSH and LQKENI. The CDR3 has 13 amino acids. The CDR3 is CASSSGGTDTQYF. The CDR3 DNA reads as TGTGCCAGCTCCTCTGGAGGGACAGATACGCAGTATTTT.

The gene calls are TRBV7-9 and TRBJ2-5, with no clear D. The CDR3 has 13 amino acids. CDR1 and CDR2 (germline): SEHNR, FQNEAQ (reference sequence). The V end lost 3 bases, the J end lost 1 base, and 6 bases lay between the germline ends. CDR3 amino acids: CASSFGTQETQYF. The CDR3 coding sequence is TGTGCCAGCAGCTTTGGCACCCAAGAGACCCAGTACTTC.

V gene TRBV7-9 combines with J gene TRBJ2-1, with 7 nucleotides matching TRBD2. V dropped 8 bases and J dropped 0; count of bases not matched to a gene: 10. Germline V gene lookup returns CDR1 SEHNR and CDR2 FQNEAQ (reference sequence). The CDR3 is 16 residues long. The CDR3 here is CASRSLGGGSYNEQFF. For the CDR3, the DNA is TGTGCCAGCCGCTCGTTGGGGGGGGGCTCCTACAATGAGCAGTTCTTC.

The V and J genes are TRBV27 and TRBJ2-7; D perhaps matches TRBD1 (6 bases). The V gene's germline CDR1 is MNHEY and CDR2 SMNVEV (reference sequence). V lost 5 bases and J lost 4, with 15 bases in between. The CDR3 has 14 amino acids. CDR3 in amino acids: CASSTGTTLYEQYF. CDR3 in DNA: TGTGCCAGCAGTACCGGGACAACTCTTTACGAGCAGTACTTC.

The chain has TRBV4-3 and TRBJ2-3; D ambiguous. Germline V gene lookup returns CDR1 LGHNA and CDR2 YSLEER. This CDR3 has 16 amino acids. V shed 0 bases and J shed 0 bases, with 10 bases lying between them. The CDR3 coding sequence is TGCGCCAGCAGCCAAGACGACTCTCTCAGCACAGATACGCAGTATTTT. Protein sequence: CASSQDDSLSTDTQYF.

The rearrangement joins TRBV7-6 to TRBJ2-1, with TRBD1 matching over 9 bases. V was clipped by 3 bases and J by 12 bases; unmatched bases: 3. The CDR3 length is 12 residues. Germline V gene lookup returns CDR1 SGHVS and CDR2 FNYEAQ. The CDR3 reads CASSLDRGRQFF. In DNA form, the CDR3 reads TGTGCCAGCAGCTTGGACAGGGGCCGGCAGTTCTTC.

The rearrangement links TRBV28 to TRBJ1-3; D might be TRBD1 (6 bases). Per the germline V gene, CDR1 is MDHEN and CDR2 is SYDVKM. This CDR3 has 15 amino acids. V lost 5 bases and J 0 bases, leaving 11 bases between the germline ends. The CDR3 DNA sequence: TGTGCCAGCAGTGAGGGGGGGGCCTCTGGAAACACCATATATTTT. This encodes CASSEGGASGNTIYF.

The V and J genes are TRBV15 and TRBJ1-5; 8 bases map to TRBD1. The CDR3 sequence is 16 residues long. Germline V gene data show CDR1 as LNHNV and CDR2 as YYDKDF (reference sequence). Germline trimming cut 0 bases from V and 5 bases from J; bases unmatched to any gene: 6. In DNA form, the CDR3 reads TGTGCCACCAGCAGAGAGACAGGGGTTGTGTATCAGCCCCAGCATTTT. This codes for CATSRETGVVYQPQHF.

The rearrangement links TRBV9 to TRBJ2-5; 11 nucleotides line up with TRBD2. The germline gives CDR1 SGDLS, CDR2 YYNGEE. The J segment lost 5 bases and the V segment lost 4 bases, leaving 4 bases of the junction unmatched. The CDR3 covers 14 residues. CDR3 in DNA: TGTGCCAGCAGCCTAGCGGGGGGACGGGAGACCCAGTACTTC. It codes for CASSLAGGRETQYF.

The chain recombines TRBV28 with TRBJ1-5, with 9 bases lining up with TRBD1. CDR1 is MDHEN, CDR2 SYDVKM, per germline. V was pared by 8 bases and J by 5 bases, with 7 bases of the junction left unmatched. There are 14 residues in the CDR3. The CDR3 sequence: CASGPGQGHQPQHF. The CDR3 nucleotides read TGTGCCAGCGGACCGGGACAGGGACATCAGCCCCAGCATTTT.

The chain couples TRBV7-9 to TRBJ2-1, with 7 nucleotides matching TRBD2. Looked up from germline, CDR1 is SEHNR and CDR2 is FQNEAQ (reference sequence). The CDR3 is 15 residues long. V shed 5 bases, J shed 12 bases, and the junction held 16 bases outside the gene matches. The CDR3 is CASSIRGLPGGGQFF. The CDR3 coding sequence is TGTGCCAGCAGCATTCGAGGTCTGCCGGGAGGCGGGCAGTTCTTC.

About this clone itself: Different DNA sequences within this sample yield the same CDR3. The chain uses TRBV6-6 and TRBJ2-5; unclear D gene. Per the germline V gene, CDR1 is MNHNY and CDR2 is SVGAGI (reference sequence). Deletions cut 0 bases from V and 5 bases from J, with 4 bases between. The CDR3 has 12 amino acids. The CDR3 loop is CASSYSRETQYF. The CDR3 DNA sequence: TGTGCCAGCAGTTACTCCCGGGAGACCCAGTACTTC.

This rearrangement joins TRBV5-1 to TRBJ1-2; 7 nucleotides align to TRBD1. From germline, CDR1 is SGHRS and CDR2 YFSETQ. V trimming: 0 bases; J trimming: 5 bases; junction bases outside the gene matches: 4. This CDR3 has 14 amino acids. CDR3 loop: CASSLETGKYGYTF. DNA of the CDR3: TGCGCCAGCAGCTTGGAGACAGGGAAATATGGCTACACCTTC.

The chain carries TRBV29-1 and TRBJ1-5; the D is unclear. Per germline, CDR1 SQVTM and CDR2 ANQGSEA. This CDR3 has 12 amino acids. Trimming removed 3 bases at V and 7 bases at J, with 10 bases between. Here the CDR3 reads CSVESICQPQHF. The CDR3 region has the DNA TGCAGCGTTGAGAGTATATGCCAGCCCCAGCATTTT.

V gene TRBV7-2 combines with J gene TRBJ2-7; 7 bases map to TRBD1. With 1 base clipped from V and 1 base from J, the junction kept 4 bases outside the gene matches. Germline assignment: CDR1 SGHTA and CDR2 FQGNSA. This CDR3 region has 15 residues. CDR3 DNA: TGTGCCAGCAGCTTAGGGACAGGTATTTCCTACGAGCAGTACTTC. Its translation: CASSLGTGISYEQYF.

The chain links TRBV5-1 to TRBJ2-5, with D tentatively TRBD2 (5 bases). Judging by the DNA end, TRBJ2-7 fits better; the J call may be wrong. Germline CDR1 is SGHRS and CDR2 is YFSETQ. The length of the CDR3 is 12 residues. In nucleotides, the CDR3 is TGCGCCAGCAGCCCACCCGGGAACGAGCAGTACTTC. This codes for CASSPPGNEQYF.

The chain carries TRBV11-2 and TRBJ2-7; 9 nucleotides align to TRBD1. The V segment lost 3 bases and the J segment 3 bases; nucleotides outside the gene matches: 6. The CDR3 is made up of 15 amino acids. Germline loops: CDR1 SGHAT, CDR2 FQNNGV. CDR3 in amino acids: CASSFIRDRDYEQYF. CDR3 in DNA: TGTGCCAGCAGCTTCATCCGGGACAGGGACTACGAGCAGTACTTC.

The rearrangement joins TRBV7-6 to TRBJ2-1; no clear D. The CDR3 contains 13 residues. V lost 5 bases to trimming and J lost 10 bases, with 15 bases between them. Germline CDR1 is SGHVS and CDR2 is FNYEAQ. The CDR3 coding sequence is TGTGCCAGCAGCCGCTCGCAGGTTGGGGAGCAGTTCTTC. Protein product: CASSRSQVGEQFF. Combining the CDR3 with reference TRBV7-6 and TRBJ2-1 gives the whole variable domain GAGVSQSPRYKVTKRGQDVALRCDPISGHVSLYWYRQALGQGPEFLTYFNYEAQQDKSGLPNDRFSAERPEGSISTLTIQRTEQRDSAMYRCASSRSQVGEQFFGPGTRLTVL.

The chain uses TRBV6-6 and TRBJ1-4; D is undetermined. V lost 7 bases and J 1 base, leaving 16 bases between the germline ends. CDR3 length equals 16 residues. Looked up from germline, CDR1 is MNHNY and CDR2 is SVGAGI (reference sequence). The CDR3 DNA follows: TGTGCCAGCACCGCCGACATCGGGAAAACTAATGAAAAACTGTTTTTT. It translates to CASTADIGKTNEKLFF.

The chain is built from TRBV18 and TRBJ1-6; TRBD1 agrees at 10 bases. The germline V gene has CDR1 KGHSH and CDR2 LQKENI. This CDR3 region has 14 residues. The V gene end was trimmed by 6 bases and the J gene end by 7 bases; junction bases not matched to a gene: 3. The chain's CDR3 is CASSRGQGNSPLHF. CDR3 DNA: TGTGCCAGCTCGCGGGGACAGGGGAATTCACCCCTCCACTTT.

The chain combines TRBV18 with TRBJ2-7, with 7 bases identical to TRBD1. Unmatched junction bases numbered 5, after V lost 3 bases and J lost 3 bases. The CDR3 has 14 residues. Per germline, CDR1 KGHSH and CDR2 LQKENI. In DNA, the CDR3 is TGTGCCAGCTCACCTAGGACAGGCAACTACGAGCAGTACTTC. It specifies CASSPRTGNYEQYF.

The chain has TRBV2 and TRBJ1-1; D remains unclear. This CDR3 is 12 amino acids long. With 6 bases removed from V and 1 base from J, the gap between germline ends came to 6 bases. Germline CDR1 reads SNHLY; CDR2 reads FYNNEI. CDR3 sequence (DNA): TGTGCCAGCAGGGACTCGAACACTGAAGCTTTCTTT. Protein product: CASRDSNTEAFF. The full variable domain, completed using reference TRBV2 and TRBJ1-1, is EPEVTQTPSHQVTQMGQEVILRCVPISNHLYFYWYRQILGQKVEFLVSFYNNEISEKSEIFDDQFSVERPDGSNFTLKIRSTKLEDSAMYFCASRDSNTEAFFGQGTRLTVV.